This TCR beta chain was sequenced in a study of cytomegalovirus exposure and HLA in healthy donors. From germline, CDR1 is MNHEY and CDR2 SVGAGI. The CDR3 spans 14 residues. The ends were cut back, 5 bases at V and 4 bases at J, with 12 bases in the middle. Primers: 60 Vbeta forward and 13 Jbeta reverse. This table comes from immunoSEQ multiplex PCR, and its TCRdb copy is limited to in-frame clones, with some not included. The data hold tens of thousands of clones, with about 84% observed a single time. The rearrangement links TRBV6-5 to TRBJ2-1; D is possibly TRBD1 (6 bases). This sequence was found in a girl aged 2 to 10 in good health and CMV-seropositive. The sample taken for sequencing was PBMCs. CDR3 in amino acids: CASSARDKYNEQFF. The DNA for the CDR3 is TGTGCCAGCAGTGCCCGGGACAAGTACAATGAGCAGTTCTTC.